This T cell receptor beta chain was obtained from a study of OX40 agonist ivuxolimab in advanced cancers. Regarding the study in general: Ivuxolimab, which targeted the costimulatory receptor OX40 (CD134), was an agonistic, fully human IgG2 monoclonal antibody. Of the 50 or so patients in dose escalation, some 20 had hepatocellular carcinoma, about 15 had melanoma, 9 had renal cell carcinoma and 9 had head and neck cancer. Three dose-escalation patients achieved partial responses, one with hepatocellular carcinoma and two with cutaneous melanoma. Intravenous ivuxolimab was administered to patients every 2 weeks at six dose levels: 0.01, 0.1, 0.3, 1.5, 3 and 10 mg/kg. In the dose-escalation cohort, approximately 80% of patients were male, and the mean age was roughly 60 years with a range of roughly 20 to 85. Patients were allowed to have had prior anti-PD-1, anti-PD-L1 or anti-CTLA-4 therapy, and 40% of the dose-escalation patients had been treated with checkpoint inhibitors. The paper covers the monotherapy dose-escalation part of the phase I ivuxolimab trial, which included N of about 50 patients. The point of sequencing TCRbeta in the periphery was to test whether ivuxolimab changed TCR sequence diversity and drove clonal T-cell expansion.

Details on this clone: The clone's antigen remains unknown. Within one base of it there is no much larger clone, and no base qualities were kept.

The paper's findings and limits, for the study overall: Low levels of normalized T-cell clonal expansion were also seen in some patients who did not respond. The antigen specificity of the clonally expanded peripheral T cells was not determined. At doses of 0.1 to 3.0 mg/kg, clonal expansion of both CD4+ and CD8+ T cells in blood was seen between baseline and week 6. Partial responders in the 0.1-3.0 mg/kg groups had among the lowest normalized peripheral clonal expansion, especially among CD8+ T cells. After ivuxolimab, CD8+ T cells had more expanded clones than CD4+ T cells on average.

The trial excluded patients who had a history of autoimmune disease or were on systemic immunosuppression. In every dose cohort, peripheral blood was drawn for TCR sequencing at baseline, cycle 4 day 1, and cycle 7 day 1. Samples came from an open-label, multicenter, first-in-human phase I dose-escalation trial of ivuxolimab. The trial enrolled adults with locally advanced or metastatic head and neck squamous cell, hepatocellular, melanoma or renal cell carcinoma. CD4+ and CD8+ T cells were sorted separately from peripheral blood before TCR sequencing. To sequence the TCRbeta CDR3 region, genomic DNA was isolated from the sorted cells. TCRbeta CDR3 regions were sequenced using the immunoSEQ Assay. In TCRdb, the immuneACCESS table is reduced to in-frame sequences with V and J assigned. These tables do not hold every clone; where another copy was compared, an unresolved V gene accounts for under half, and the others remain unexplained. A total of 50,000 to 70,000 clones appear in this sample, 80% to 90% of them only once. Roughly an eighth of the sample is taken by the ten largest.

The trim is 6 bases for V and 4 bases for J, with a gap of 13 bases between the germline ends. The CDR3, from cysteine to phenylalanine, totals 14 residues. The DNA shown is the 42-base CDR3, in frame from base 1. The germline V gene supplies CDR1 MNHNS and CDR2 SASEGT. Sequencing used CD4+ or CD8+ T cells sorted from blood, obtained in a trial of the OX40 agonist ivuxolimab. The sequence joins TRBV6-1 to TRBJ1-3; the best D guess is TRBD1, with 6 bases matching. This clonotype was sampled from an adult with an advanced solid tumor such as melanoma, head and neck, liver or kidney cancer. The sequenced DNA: TGTGCCAGCAGCGAATCCGGACAGGGAAACACCATATATTTT. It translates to CASSESGQGNTIYF.